These 3 T cell receptor beta chains were all obtained from the same sample, sequenced in a study of T cell responses to AZD1222 COVID-19 vaccine. Here immunoSEQ multiplex PCR was the method, and the copy in TCRdb shows in-frame clones only, minus some. The sample records about 79,000 clones, 65% to 85% being singletons. Sequenced material: peripheral blood, taken on day 0 of AZD1222 vaccination. These receptors all stem from an adult in good health.

The V gene is TRBV2, the J gene TRBJ2-2; D perhaps matches TRBD1 (6 bases). In germline, CDR1 is SNHLY, CDR2 FYNNEI. The CDR3 sequence is 13 residues long. V was pared by 6 bases and J by 4 bases, with 9 bases between. DNA of the CDR3: TGTGCCAGCAGGACAGGAGTCACCGGGGAGCTGTTTTTT. This codes for CASRTGVTGELFF.

The V and J genes are TRBV19 and TRBJ1-1, with D uncertain. Trimming shortened V by 3 bases and J by 0 bases, and 8 bases separated the two germline ends. Germline CDR1 LNHDA, CDR2 SQIVND (reference sequence). The CDR3 contains 14 residues. The CDR3 coding sequence is TGTGCCAGTAGTATGGGAGTCATGAACACTGAAGCTTTCTTT. It encodes CASSMGVMNTEAFF. Based on the CDR3 plus reference TRBV19 and TRBJ1-1, the full variable domain is DGGITQSPKYLFRKEGQNVTLSCEQNLNHDAMYWYRQDPGQGLRLIYYSQIVNDFQKGDIAEGYSVSREKKESFPLTVTSAQKNPTAFYLCASSMGVMNTEAFFGQGTRLTVV.

V is TRBV2 and J is TRBJ2-7; maybe TRBD1 (5 bases). Germline V gene lookup returns CDR1 SNHLY and CDR2 FYNNEI. V lost 11 bases to trimming and J lost 1 base, with 12 bases between them. This CDR3 spans 12 amino acids. Written as DNA, the CDR3 is TGTGCCGCTGGCCCAGGGTCCTACGAGCAGTACTTC. It specifies CAAGPGSYEQYF.